These T cell receptor beta chains were read from a single sample in a study of identifying expanded T cells in peripheral blood. Sequencing used immunoSEQ multiplex PCR; TCRdb keeps in-frame clones, though not all of them. The sample includes roughly 100,000 clones, approximately 90% seen only once; the top ten take around 14%. Sequenced material: blood. The receptor set was obtained from a person between 18 and 75 years old in good health. Both conserved end residues are part of each CDR3. D genes are given only for firm matches. Size is omitted from some rows. Given values are once, few, many or a class for expanded clones.

D gene	clone size	V gene	J gene	CDR3 DNA	CDR3 protein
TRBD2	-	TRBV4-1	TRBJ2-1	TGCGCCAGCAGCGTAGGACTAGCGGAGAGCTCCTACAATGAGCAGTTCTTC	CASSVGLAESSYNEQFF
-	-	TRBV28	TRBJ1-2	TGTGCCAGCAGTTTATCGGCAGCTTATAACTATGGCTACACCTTC	CASSLSAAYNYGYTF
-	few	TRBV18	TRBJ1-5	TGTGCCAGCTCACTCCTCGAGGGGACACAACAGCCCCAGCATTTT	CASSLLEGTQQPQHF
TRBD2	-	TRBV2	TRBJ2-1	TGTGCCAGCAGTGGCCCGAAGCCTGGGACTAGCGGGGGGTACAATGAGCAGTTCTTC	CASSGPKPGTSGGYNEQFF
-	-	TRBV30	TRBJ2-1	TGTGCCTGGAGTGTACTCGGCAGGTCGGGCAAAAATGAGCAGTTCTTC	CAWSVLGRSGKNEQFF
-	-	TRBV28	TRBJ1-1	TGTGCCAGCATTCTAACGGTGAACACTGAAGCTTTCTTT	CASILTVNTEAFF
TRBD1	-	TRBV10-3	TRBJ2-1	TGTGCCATCAGCAGACAGGGGACCTACAATGAGCAGTTCTTC	CAISRQGTYNEQFF
-	-	TRBV5-5	TRBJ1-5	TGTGCCAGCAGTTTCGATTGGGCTGGGCAGCCCCAGCATTTT	CASSFDWAGQPQHF
TRBD1	-	TRBV18	TRBJ2-7	TGTGCCAGCTCAACCCAGGGGGTTGGGGACGAGCAGTACTTC	CASSTQGVGDEQYF
TRBD2	-	TRBV7-6	TRBJ2-1	TGTGCCAGCAGCTTATGGGTAGCGGGTGGGGAGTGGAATGAGCAGTTCTTC	CASSLWVAGGEWNEQFF
TRBD1	-	TRBV19	TRBJ2-7	TGTGCCAGTACCCAGGGGACAGGTTCCTACGAGCAGTACTTC	CASTQGTGSYEQYF
-	-	TRBV18	TRBJ2-2	TGTGCCAGCTCACCACTCGAGGCAAGGGGGACCGGGGAGCTGTTTTTT	CASSPLEARGTGELFF
TRBD1	-	TRBV19	TRBJ1-2	TGTGCCAGTATGGACCGCCGGGACAGACCTTTAGGCTACACCTTC	CASMDRRDRPLGYTF
TRBD2	-	TRBV18	TRBJ2-3	TGTGCCAGCTCACCGACTAGCGTGGGAGATACGCAGTATTTT	CASSPTSVGDTQYF
-	-	TRBV30	TRBJ1-1	TGTGCCTGGAGGGGGCGGACTGAAGCTTTCTTT	CAWRGRTEAFF
-	-	TRBV5-1	TRBJ2-1	TGCGCCAGCAGCTTGCTCCAGGACAATGAGCAGTTCTTC	CASSLLQDNEQFF
TRBD2	-	TRBV29-1	TRBJ2-3	TGCAGCGTTGGGACTAGCGGGCCTAAAGATACGCAGTATTTT	CSVGTSGPKDTQYF
-	few	TRBV7-6	TRBJ1-6	TGTGCCAGCAGCTTAGAGGCAGCTGAAAATTCACCCCTCCACTTT	CASSLEAAENSPLHF
-	-	TRBV7-2	TRBJ2-7	TGTGCCAGCAGCTTCGGAGACTACCGTTCAGTAGGGCAGTACTTC	CASSFGDYRSVGQYF
-	-	TRBV28	TRBJ2-6	TGTGCCAGCAGCGACAGCTGGGGGGCTGGGGCCAACGTCCTGACTTTC	CASSDSWGAGANVLTF
-	-	TRBV5-1	TRBJ1-2	TGCGCCAGCAGCGGCCCGCCTGGCTACACCTTC	CASSGPPGYTF
-	-	TRBV28	TRBJ2-6	TGTGCCAGCAGTTTAGTACTACATTCACAGGGTTCAGGGGCCAACGTCCTGACTTTC	CASSLVLHSQGSGANVLTF
-	-	TRBV9	TRBJ1-1	TGTGCCAGCAGCGTAGGGAATTTGAACACTGAAGCTTTCTTT	CASSVGNLNTEAFF
-	-	TRBV4-1	TRBJ2-1	TGCGCCAGCAGCCAGATTGGGGGAAGGACAGATGAACCCCTGGCGCAGTTCTTC	CASSQIGGRTDEPLAQFF
TRBD2	-	TRBV5-4	TRBJ2-7	TGTGCCAGCAGCCAAGAGGAACAACTAGCGGCACCCTACGAGCAGTACTTC	CASSQEEQLAAPYEQYF
-	-	TRBV7-8	TRBJ1-1	TGTGCCAGCAGCTTAGTTTCGGGGGCGGCGAACACTGAAGCTTTCTTT	CASSLVSGAANTEAFF
TRBD2	-	TRBV28	TRBJ2-7	TGTGCCAGCACCAGAGCGGGAGGGAACTACGAGCAGTACTTC	CASTRAGGNYEQYF
-	-	TRBV5-1	TRBJ2-5	TGCGCCAGCAGCTTTATGGAGACCCAGTACTTC	CASSFMETQYF
-	-	TRBV11-2	TRBJ2-7	TGTGCCAGCAGCTTACCCGGGGGTACCGAGCAGTACTTC	CASSLPGGTEQYF